The 22 T cell receptor beta chains reported below all come from one sample, sequenced in a study of OX40 agonist ivuxolimab in advanced cancers. The library relied on the immunoSEQ multiplex PCR assay. TCRdb re-hosts the immuneACCESS table, in-frame sequences only. Its copies lack some clones; in the studies checked, an unresolved V gene accounts for under half of them, and the cause for the rest is not known. This sample holds 65,000 to 80,000 clones; approximately 80% were observed only once. The top ten hold roughly 8% of the sample. This specimen consisted of CD4+ or CD8+ T cells sorted from blood, obtained in a trial of the OX40 agonist ivuxolimab. The source of these receptors is an adult with an advanced solid tumor such as melanoma, head and neck, liver or kidney cancer.

The rearrangement links TRBV7-9 to TRBJ1-2; 10 positions match TRBD1. V lost 5 bases to trimming and J lost 3 bases; unmatched junction nucleotides: 6. The CDR3 totals 15 residues. CDR1 and CDR2 (germline): SEHNR, FQNEAQ (reference sequence). The CDR3 protein is CASSTRDRGDYGYTF. In DNA form, the CDR3 reads TGTGCCAGCAGCACTAGGGACAGGGGAGACTATGGCTACACCTTC.

This sequence joins TRBV6-1 and TRBJ1-2; D is undetermined. Trimming stripped 1 base from V and 0 bases from J, with 12 bases between. The germline gives CDR1 MNHNS, CDR2 SASEGT. This CDR3 has 16 amino acids. The CDR3 DNA reads TGTGCCAGCAGTGAAGTGTTGGGAATTGCTAACTATGGCTACACCTTC. This codes for CASSEVLGIANYGYTF.

Comments on this clone: This specimen includes other DNA sequences encoding the same CDR3. The chain couples TRBV11-1 to TRBJ2-7, with TRBD1 identical over 7 bases. Unmatched junction bases numbered 3, after V lost 5 bases and J lost 2 bases. The CDR3 is 13 residues long. Germline loops: CDR1 SGHAT, CDR2 FQDESV (reference sequence). The CDR3 sequence is CASSPDRAYEQYV. The CDR3 bases are TGTGCCAGCAGCCCAGACAGGGCCTACGAGCAGTACGTC.

CDR3 loop: CASSPGPGWETQYF. CDR3 DNA sequence: TGTGCCAGTAGTCCTGGACCAGGGTGGGAGACCCAGTACTTC. V and J are TRBV19 and TRBJ2-5, with D possibly matching TRBD1 (5 bases). CDR1 LNHDA and CDR2 SQIVND come from the germline V gene (reference sequence). Trimming took off 5 bases at V and 5 bases at J, with 15 bases between the two ends. The CDR3 totals 14 residues.

The chain carries TRBV7-4 and TRBJ2-3; D possibly corresponds to TRBD1 (5 bases). Germline CDR1 and CDR2: SGHVT and SQSDAQ. Trimming pared 3 bases from V and 3 bases from J, leaving 16 bases between. The CDR3 totals 16 residues. For the CDR3, the DNA is TGTGCCAGCAGCTTTCTTCCAGGGAAAGGAACAGATACGCAGTATTTT. It yields the protein CASSFLPGKGTDTQYF.

The V and J genes are TRBV19 and TRBJ2-3; 7 bases line up with TRBD1. Germline CDR1 is LNHDA and CDR2 is SQIVND (reference sequence). The junction had 10 bases not matched to a gene; V was cut back by 4 bases and J by 6 bases. The CDR3 has 15 amino acids. CDR3 protein: CASSRGTVNYDTQYF. DNA of the CDR3: TGTGCCAGTAGTAGGGGGACAGTGAATTACGATACGCAGTATTTT.

The V call is TRBV7-3, the J call TRBJ2-1; D call uncertain. Looked up from germline, CDR1 is SGHTA and CDR2 is FQGTGA. CDR3 length: 16 residues. V gave up 5 bases and J gave up 0 bases, with 14 bases separating them. In DNA, the CDR3 is TGTGCCAGCAGCCAAGGGCCCAGTGGCTCCTACAATGAGCAGTTCTTC. This translates into CASSQGPSGSYNEQFF.

The CDR3, as DNA: TGTGCCAGCAGCACCCAGGGGCTAGCGGGCTACGAGCAGTACTTC. This gives the protein CASSTQGLAGYEQYF. V and J are TRBV7-2 and TRBJ2-7; 8 bases fit TRBD2. J gave up 3 bases and V 5 bases, and 9 bases lay outside the gene matches. The germline gives CDR1 SGHTA, CDR2 FQGNSA. The length of the CDR3 is 15 residues.

Points on this clone: This sample includes further DNA sequences coding for the same CDR3. The chain recombines TRBV7-6 with TRBJ1-6; D unclear. The V end lost 1 base, the J end lost 7 bases, and 8 bases lay between the germline ends. The germline V gene has CDR1 SGHVS and CDR2 FNYEAQ. This CDR3 contains 14 residues. The CDR3 sequence is CASSLGTDNSPLHF. As DNA, the CDR3 is TGTGCCAGCAGCTTAGGGACGGACAATTCACCCCTCCACTTT.

This clone was seen a few times. The chain carries TRBV5-5 and TRBJ2-1; D gene uncertain. V gave up 7 bases and J gave up 3 bases, with 14 bases separating them. Germline CDR1 SGHKS, CDR2 YYEKEE (reference sequence). The CDR3 totals 14 residues. The CDR3 region has the DNA TGTGCCAGCGCAATGAAAAACAACTACAATGAGCAGTTCTTC. It is translated as CASAMKNNYNEQFF.

The rearrangement links TRBV9 to TRBJ2-5; a possible D gene is TRBD2 (5 bases). Germline values: CDR1 SGDLS, CDR2 YYNGEE. This CDR3 region has 15 residues. Trimming stripped 1 base from V and 1 base from J, with 11 bases between. The chain's CDR3 is CASSVLASSQETQYF. The CDR3 DNA sequence: TGTGCCAGCAGCGTACTGGCTAGCAGCCAAGAGACCCAGTACTTC.

The chain is built from TRBV27 and TRBJ1-5; TRBD1 matches at 9 bases. V lost 5 bases and J lost 7; bases outside the gene matches: 9. The CDR3 contains 15 residues. Germline assignment: CDR1 MNHEY and CDR2 SMNVEV (reference sequence). CDR3 protein: CASSPGTGLWQPQHF. The CDR3 nucleotides are TGTGCCAGCAGTCCCGGGACAGGGCTTTGGCAGCCCCAGCATTTT.

The rearrangement links TRBV7-2 to TRBJ1-5; the match to TRBD1 covers 12 bases. The V segment lost 5 bases and the J segment 4 bases; nucleotides outside the gene matches: 9. Germline V lookup: CDR1 SGHTA, CDR2 FQGNSA. CDR3 length: 17 residues. The CDR3 DNA reads TGTGCCAGCAGCAGCGGGACAGGGGGCAAAGGTAATCAGCCCCAGCATTTT. Its protein is CASSSGTGGKGNQPQHF.

The chain recombines TRBV10-1 with TRBJ2-1; D remains unclear. Trimming took 4 bases from V and 3 from J, leaving 7 bases between them. The CDR3 covers 13 residues. Germline V CDR1 and CDR2: WNHNN, SYGVQD (reference sequence). CDR3 residues: CASSVQNYNEQFF. CDR3 coding DNA: TGCGCCAGCAGTGTTCAAAACTACAATGAGCAGTTCTTC.

The chain links TRBV7-8 to TRBJ1-2; D uncertain. Per germline, CDR1 SGHVS and CDR2 FQNEAQ. V shed 5 bases and J shed 4 bases, with 8 bases lying between them. CDR3 length: 12 residues. CDR3 in amino acids: CASSPISYGYTF. The CDR3 DNA sequence: TGTGCCAGCAGCCCAATCAGCTATGGCTACACCTTC.

The V and J genes are TRBV7-2 and TRBJ2-1; D remains ambiguous. This CDR3 has 13 residues. V lost 4 bases to trimming and J lost 0 bases, with 4 bases between them. Germline CDR1 and CDR2: SGHTA and FQGNSA. In DNA, the CDR3 is TGTGCCAGCAGCTCCAGCTCCTACAATGAGCAGTTCTTC. Its translation is CASSSSSYNEQFF. The variable domain in full, with the rest retrieved from reference TRBV7-2 and TRBJ2-1, is GAGVSQSPSNKVTEKGKDVELRCDPISGHTALYWYRQSLGQGLEFLIYFQGNSAPDKSGLPSDRFSAERTGGSVSTLTIQRTQQEDSAVYLCASSSSSYNEQFFGPGTRLTVL.

The chain joins TRBV14 to TRBJ1-3; no clear D gene. This CDR3 has 16 amino acids. The V and J ends lost 2 bases and 2 bases respectively, with 13 bases between them. Per the germline V gene, CDR1 is SGHDN and CDR2 is FVKESK. The CDR3, as DNA: TGTGCCAGCAGCCAAATAGGGTCCGGCACTGGAAACACCATATATTTT. It encodes CASSQIGSGTGNTIYF.

This chain joins TRBV21-1 and TRBJ2-3. TRBV21-1 is described as a pseudogene. The CDR3 length is 15 residues. The CDR3 DNA follows: TGTGCCAGCAGCAAAAAAACCCTCTCATTAGATACGCAGTATTTT. This gives the protein CASSKKTLSLDTQYF.

This clone was seen a few times. The gene calls are TRBV7-2 and TRBJ2-3; D ambiguous. This CDR3 is built from 14 residues. Germline V CDR1 and CDR2: SGHTA, FQGNSA. Trimming left V 1 base short and J 6 bases short, with 11 bases between. CDR3 residues: CASSLGGAVDTQYF. In DNA form, the CDR3 reads TGTGCCAGCAGCTTAGGAGGTGCAGTCGATACGCAGTATTTT.

This chain links TRBV5-6 with TRBJ1-3; D remains unclear. The CDR3 length is 12 residues. Germline assignment: CDR1 SGHDT and CDR2 YYEEEE. V was shortened by 2 bases and J by 8 bases, with 8 bases between the two germline ends. CDR3 DNA: TGTGCCAGCAGCTTCAGTCGGGACACCATATATTTT. Its translation: CASSFSRDTIYF.

The CDR3 DNA sequence: TGTGCCAGCAGCCCTGGACCGAATCAGCCCCAGCATTTT. Amino acids: CASSPGPNQPQHF. The chain recombines TRBV5-4 with TRBJ1-5; D is uncertain. CDR3 length: 13 residues. V dropped 4 bases and J dropped 4 bases, with 9 bases sitting between them. Germline V lookup: CDR1 SGHNT, CDR2 YYREEE (reference sequence).

V and J are TRBV19 and TRBJ1-1; no clear D. The V gene's germline CDR1 is LNHDA and CDR2 SQIVND (reference sequence). Trimming took 7 bases from V and 1 from J, leaving 7 bases between them. The CDR3 extends over 12 amino acids. The CDR3 region is CASTARNTEAFF. The DNA of the CDR3 is TGTGCCAGTACCGCGAGGAACACTGAAGCTTTCTTT. Complete variable domain (other parts from reference TRBV19 and TRBJ1-1): DGGITQSPKYLFRKEGQNVTLSCEQNLNHDAMYWYRQDPGQGLRLIYYSQIVNDFQKGDIAEGYSVSREKKESFPLTVTSAQKNPTAFYLCASTARNTEAFFGQGTRLTVV.